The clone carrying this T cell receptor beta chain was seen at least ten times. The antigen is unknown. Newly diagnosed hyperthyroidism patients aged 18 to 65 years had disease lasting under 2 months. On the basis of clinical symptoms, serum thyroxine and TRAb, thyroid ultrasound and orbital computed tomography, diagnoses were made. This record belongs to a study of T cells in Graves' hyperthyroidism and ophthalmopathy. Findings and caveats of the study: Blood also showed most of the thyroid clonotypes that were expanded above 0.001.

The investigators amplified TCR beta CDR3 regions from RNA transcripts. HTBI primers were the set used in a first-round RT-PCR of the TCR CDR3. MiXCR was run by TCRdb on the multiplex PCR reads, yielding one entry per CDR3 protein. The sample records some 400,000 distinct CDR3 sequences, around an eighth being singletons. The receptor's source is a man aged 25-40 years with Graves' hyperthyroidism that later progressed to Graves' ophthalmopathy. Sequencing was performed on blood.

The DNA for the CDR3 is TGTGCCAGCAGTTTCCTGGGAACTGAAGCTTTCTTT. Its translation: CASSFLGTEAFF. The V and J genes are TRBV28 and TRBJ1-1; D ambiguous. Trimming removed 3 bases at V and 5 bases at J, with 7 bases between. The CDR3 extends over 12 amino acids. Germline V CDR1 and CDR2: MDHEN, SYDVKM.